What follows are 26 T cell receptor beta chains derived from one specimen sequenced in a study of cytomegalovirus exposure and HLA in healthy donors. Here immunoSEQ multiplex PCR was the method, and the copy in TCRdb shows in-frame clones only, minus some. The sample carries more than 70,000 clones, about 96% recorded once. Specimen: PBMCs. These receptors were obtained from a man between 18 and 29 years old in good health and CMV-seropositive.

The rearrangement links TRBV5-4 to TRBJ2-7; tentative D call: TRBD2 (5 bases). V was trimmed by 3 bases and J by 3 bases, leaving 10 bases between them. CDR3 size: 13 residues. The germline gives CDR1 SGHNT, CDR2 YYREEE (reference sequence). The CDR3 bases are TGTGCCAGCAGCTACCGACGGGGCTACGAGCAGTACTTC. Protein: CASSYRRGYEQYF.

This chain connects TRBV9 to TRBJ2-7, with TRBD1 matching over 9 bases. The length of the CDR3 is 13 residues. CDR1 is SGDLS and CDR2 is YYNGEE in the germline V gene. Germline trimming cut 2 bases from V and 7 bases from J; bases unmatched to any gene: 4. The CDR3 DNA reads TGTGCCAGCAGCGTTGGACAGGGGAAGGAGCAGTACTTC. It specifies CASSVGQGKEQYF.

The chain carries TRBV5-6 and TRBJ2-2; D ambiguous. This CDR3 comprises 13 residues. Germline V gene lookup returns CDR1 SGHDT and CDR2 YYEEEE. V was cut by 4 bases and J by 7 bases, with 11 bases left in between. CDR3 nucleotide sequence: TGTGCCAGCAGCCACCCGCTCAGCGGGGAGCTGTTTTTT. Translated, it gives CASSHPLSGELFF. Together with reference TRBV5-6 and TRBJ2-2, the CDR3 gives the full variable domain: DAGVTQSPTHLIKTRGQQVTLRCSPKSGHDTVSWYQQALGQGPQFIFQYYEEEERQRGNFPDRFSGHQFPNYSSELNVNALLLGDSALYLCASSHPLSGELFFGEGSRLTVL.

CDR3: CASRGQPNTEAFF. DNA for the CDR3: TGTGCCAGCAGAGGACAACCGAACACTGAAGCTTTCTTT. The chain uses TRBV2 and TRBJ1-1; tentatively, D is TRBD1 (5 bases). The CDR3 sequence is 13 residues long. Trimming took off 6 bases at V and 1 base at J, with 9 bases between the two ends. Per the germline V gene, CDR1 is SNHLY and CDR2 is FYNNEI.

This rearrangement joins TRBV5-6 to TRBJ1-5, with D perhaps matching TRBD1 (5 bases). The ends were cut back, 1 base at V and 1 base at J, with 12 bases in the middle. CDR1 and CDR2 (germline): SGHDT, YYEEEE. The CDR3 is 16 amino acids. This CDR3 reads CASSLLGGPSNQPQHF. CDR3 nucleotide sequence: TGTGCCAGCAGCTTGTTGGGGGGACCGAGCAATCAGCCCCAGCATTTT.

The rearrangement uses TRBV5-1 and TRBJ1-2; 7 bases map to TRBD1. V lost 0 bases, J lost 8 bases, and 4 bases stayed unmatched. Per germline, CDR1 SGHRS and CDR2 YFSETQ. The CDR3 is 13 amino acids. CDR3 coding DNA: TGCGCCAGCAGCTTGGCTGACAGGGCCGGCTACACCTTC. This encodes CASSLADRAGYTF.

The V and J genes are TRBV4-2 and TRBJ2-7; D may be TRBD1 (6 bases). Per germline, CDR1 LGHNA and CDR2 YNFKEQ. The CDR3 extends over 16 amino acids. Trimming left V 1 base short and J 0 bases short, with 13 bases between. The CDR3 DNA sequence: TGTGCCAGCAGCCAAGGGACAGAGACCTACTCCTACGAGCAGTACTTC. It specifies CASSQGTETYSYEQYF.

The chain carries TRBV28 and TRBJ2-7; no clear D. The CDR3 loop spans 10 amino acids. Germline CDR1 is MDHEN and CDR2 is SYDVKM. With 9 bases removed from V and 6 bases from J, the gap between germline ends came to 9 bases. The CDR3 bases are TGTGCCAGTTCCTCCAGCGAGCAGTACTTC. It translates to CASSSSEQYF.

This chain links TRBV6-6 with TRBJ2-3; 7 bases agree with TRBD2. The CDR3 totals 15 residues. Trimming cost V 8 bases and J 5 bases; bases outside gene matches: 13. The V gene's germline CDR1 is MNHNY and CDR2 SVGAGI (reference sequence). The CDR3 sequence: CASLLGRETGDTQYF. In DNA, the CDR3 is TGTGCCAGCTTGTTGGGGCGGGAGACGGGAGATACGCAGTATTTT.

This clone has a single count. The chain couples TRBV2 to TRBJ2-5; 8 bases match TRBD2. CDR3 size: 15 residues. V shed 11 bases and J 0 bases; nucleotides not matched to a gene: 11. Germline V gene sequence: CDR1 SNHLY, CDR2 FYNNEI. The CDR3 coding sequence is TGTGCCGGCTCCGGAGCGGGGGCCTACCAAGAGACCCAGTACTTC. Protein: CAGSGAGAYQETQYF.

V and J are TRBV4-2 and TRBJ2-2; possibly TRBD2 for D (6 bases). The germline gives CDR1 LGHNA, CDR2 YNFKEQ. CDR3 length: 16 amino acids. Trimming removed 0 bases from V and 7 bases from J, with 15 bases in between. The CDR3, as DNA: TGTGCCAGCAGCCAAGAGACCGGGATCGGGAGCGGGGAGCTGTTTTTT. Amino acids: CASSQETGIGSGELFF.

V gene TRBV2 combines with J gene TRBJ2-3; 10 nucleotides align to TRBD2. V lost 4 bases and J lost 1; bases outside the gene matches: 14. This CDR3 comprises 19 residues. Germline lookup yields CDR1 SNHLY and CDR2 FYNNEI. This CDR3 reads CASSGQTSGRVLRTDTQYF. The CDR3 DNA sequence: TGTGCCAGCAGTGGACAGACCAGCGGGAGGGTCTTACGCACAGATACGCAGTATTTT.

The V gene is TRBV25-1, the J gene TRBJ1-6; D possibly corresponds to TRBD1 (6 bases). In germline, CDR1 is MGHDK, CDR2 SYGVNS. Trimming took off 4 bases at V and 8 bases at J, with 12 bases between the two ends. This CDR3 comprises 14 residues. Written as DNA, the CDR3 is TGTGCCAGCAGTGGGGGTCAGGGGTATTCACCCCTCCACTTT. Protein product: CASSGGQGYSPLHF.

V is TRBV27 and J is TRBJ1-2; 10 nucleotides align to TRBD1. V was clipped by 7 bases and J by 4 bases; unmatched bases: 9. The CDR3 covers 15 residues. Germline CDR1 MNHEY, CDR2 SMNVEV (reference sequence). The CDR3 DNA sequence: TGTGCCAGCAAACAACTGGGACAGGGGACCTATGGCTACACCTTC. It codes for CASKQLGQGTYGYTF.

The chain joins TRBV5-1 to TRBJ2-3; possible D gene TRBD2, 6 bases. Germline CDR1 is SGHRS and CDR2 is YFSETQ. V was cut by 0 bases and J by 2 bases, with 7 bases left in between. There are 14 residues in the CDR3. CDR3 residues: CASSLGRDTDTQYF. The CDR3 nucleotides read TGCGCCAGCAGCTTGGGGCGGGACACAGATACGCAGTATTTT.

This chain uses TRBV5-1 with TRBJ2-7; 10 nucleotides match TRBD1. V shed 2 bases and J 5 bases; nucleotides not matched to a gene: 7. The CDR3 length is 15 residues. Per germline, CDR1 SGHRS and CDR2 YFSETQ. The CDR3 nucleotides read TGCGCCAGCAGCTTAGACGGGACAGGGGACGACGAGCAGTACTTC. The encoded protein is CASSLDGTGDDEQYF. The variable domain in full, completed from reference TRBV5-1 and TRBJ2-7, reads KAGVTQTPRYLIKTRGQQVTLSCSPISGHRSVSWYQQTPGQGLQFLFEYFSETQRNKGNFPGRFSGRQFSNSRSEMNVSTLELGDSALYLCASSLDGTGDDEQYFGPGTRLTVT.

The chain has TRBV27 and TRBJ1-1, with a tentative D call TRBD1 (5 bases). In germline, CDR1 is MNHEY, CDR2 SMNVEV (reference sequence). The germline V and J ends were trimmed by 3 bases and 0 bases, with 8 bases remaining between them. The CDR3 has 14 residues. The CDR3 loop reads CASSFGGLNTEAFF. In nucleotides, the CDR3 is TGTGCCAGCAGTTTCGGGGGATTGAACACTGAAGCTTTCTTT.

V and J are TRBV6-6 and TRBJ2-7, with 9 nucleotides matching TRBD2. This CDR3 is 13 amino acids long. Trimming removed 11 bases from V and 6 bases from J; junction bases left unmatched: 11. Germline assignment: CDR1 MNHNY and CDR2 SVGAGI (reference sequence). CDR3 protein: CAVSASGIREQYF. Written as DNA, the CDR3 is TGTGCCGTGTCGGCTAGCGGGATACGCGAGCAGTACTTC.

The chain uses TRBV6-1 and TRBJ2-7; 13 bases are shared with TRBD2. Germline V gives CDR1 MNHNS, CDR2 SASEGT. This CDR3 has 21 residues. V trimming: 1 base; J trimming: 1 base; junction bases outside the gene matches: 16. The DNA of the CDR3 is TGTGCCAGCAGTGAAGGGGGGAACACAGGACTAGCGGGAGCTCCTTCCTACGAGCAGTACTTC. This gives the protein CASSEGGNTGLAGAPSYEQYF.

This sequence joins TRBV4-2 and TRBJ2-7, with a tentative D call TRBD2 (5 bases). This CDR3 is 14 amino acids long. Germline V gene data show CDR1 as LGHNA and CDR2 as YNFKEQ. Between the trimmed V and J ends, which lost 3 bases and 5 bases, there was a span of 14 bases. DNA for the CDR3: TGTGCCAGCAGCCAGGAGCGGTGGCCTGACGAGCAGTACTTC. Translating gives CASSQERWPDEQYF.

This sequence joins TRBV7-8 and TRBJ2-1; tentatively, D is TRBD1 (6 bases). The germline V and J ends were trimmed by 5 bases and 14 bases, with 16 bases remaining between them. Per germline, CDR1 SGHVS and CDR2 FQNEAQ. This CDR3 has 12 amino acids. The DNA for the CDR3 is TGTGCCAGCAGCCCCCGGGACAACAGGAAGTTCTTC. It codes for CASSPRDNRKFF.

V usage is TRBV7-9 and J usage is TRBJ1-2; D ambiguous. With 4 bases removed from V and 4 bases from J, the gap between germline ends came to 25 bases. The CDR3 length is 18 residues. Germline CDR1 and CDR2: SEHNR and FQNEAQ (reference sequence). In DNA, the CDR3 is TGTGCCAGCAGCTCTACCCGTCGCGCGGGCGGGGATAGCTATGGCTACACCTTC. As protein: CASSSTRRAGGDSYGYTF.

The gene calls are TRBV18 and TRBJ2-1, with a possible D match to TRBD1 (5 bases). The V end was cut by 2 bases, the J end by 0 bases, with 14 bases between. The CDR3 runs to 17 residues. Germline V gene data show CDR1 as KGHSH and CDR2 as LQKENI. The CDR3 nucleotides read TGTGCCAGCTCACCAATAGGGGCCAAATACTCCTACAATGAGCAGTTCTTC. Protein product: CASSPIGAKYSYNEQFF.

The chain employs TRBV7-9 and TRBJ2-1; D remains ambiguous. The germline V gene has CDR1 SEHNR and CDR2 FQNEAQ (reference sequence). With 4 bases removed from V and 12 bases from J, the gap between germline ends came to 16 bases. This CDR3 is 13 amino acids long. CDR3 loop: CASSSDEASGQFF. CDR3 sequence (DNA): TGTGCCAGCAGCTCCGATGAGGCGAGTGGGCAGTTCTTC.

The gene calls are TRBV5-1 and TRBJ2-7, with 7 positions matching TRBD2. Germline V gene sequence: CDR1 SGHRS, CDR2 YFSETQ. The CDR3 spans 13 residues. The V segment lost 2 bases and the J segment 5 bases; nucleotides outside the gene matches: 4. The CDR3 DNA is TGCGCCAGCAGCTTTGGCGGACTAGACGAGCAGTACTTC. Protein: CASSFGGLDEQYF.

The chain combines TRBV14 with TRBJ2-7; 11 nucleotides line up with TRBD2. The CDR3 has 15 residues. The junction had 5 bases not matched to a gene; V was cut back by 4 bases and J by 3 bases. Germline lookup yields CDR1 SGHDN and CDR2 FVKESK. CDR3 DNA: TGTGCCAGCAGCCGACCGGGACTAGCGGTCTACGAGCAGTACTTC. This codes for CASSRPGLAVYEQYF.